This TCR beta chain is drawn from a study of blood T cell repertoires in COVID-19. This clone was seen only a few times. V lost 2 bases, J lost 2 bases, and 3 bases lay in between. Looked up from germline, CDR1 is MNHNY and CDR2 is SVGAGI (reference sequence). The CDR3 consists of 12 residues. Profiled with immunoSEQ multiplex PCR; TCRdb holds only in-frame clones, not every one. The sample has under 150,000 clones, approximately 83% seen once. The receptor's source is a woman aged 55-69 years with COVID-19, enrolled during active disease. J is TRBJ1-1 and V is TRBV6-6; D is uncertain. Material: peripheral blood. The CDR3 DNA is TGTGCCAGCAGTTACCTTAACACTGAAGCTTTCTTT. This encodes CASSYLNTEAFF.